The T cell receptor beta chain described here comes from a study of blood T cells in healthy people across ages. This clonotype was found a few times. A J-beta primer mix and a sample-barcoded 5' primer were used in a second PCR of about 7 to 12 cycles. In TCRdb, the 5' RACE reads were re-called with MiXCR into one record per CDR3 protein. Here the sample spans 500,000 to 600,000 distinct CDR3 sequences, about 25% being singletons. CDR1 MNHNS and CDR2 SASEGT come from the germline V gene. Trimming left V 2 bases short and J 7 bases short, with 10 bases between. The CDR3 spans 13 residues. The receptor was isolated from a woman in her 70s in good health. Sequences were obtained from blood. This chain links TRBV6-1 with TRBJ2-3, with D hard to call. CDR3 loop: CASSESRAYTQYF. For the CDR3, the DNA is TGTGCCAGCAGTGAATCCCGCGCATATACGCAGTATTTT.